These 30 T cell receptor beta chains were sequenced from one sample in a study of blood T cell repertoires in COVID-19. This table comes from immunoSEQ multiplex PCR, and its TCRdb copy is limited to in-frame clones, with some not included. Here the sample spans hundreds of thousands of clones, roughly nine tenths being singletons. Sequencing was performed on PBMCs or T cells enriched from blood (not recorded which). These receptors were taken from a man aged 25-45 years who had recovered from COVID-19.

The CDR3 region is CASSPPDSTNEKLFF. For the CDR3, the DNA is TGTGCCAGCAGCCCACCGGACTCAACTAATGAAAAACTGTTTTTT. The rearrangement links TRBV28 to TRBJ1-4; D remains ambiguous. Trimming shortened V by 6 bases and J by 0 bases, and 11 bases separated the two germline ends. CDR1 MDHEN and CDR2 SYDVKM come from the germline V gene. The CDR3 spans 15 residues.

The gene calls are TRBV28 and TRBJ2-2; D ambiguous. The ends were cut back, 5 bases at V and 3 bases at J, with 13 bases in the middle. CDR3 length: 15 residues. CDR1 and CDR2 from the germline V gene are MDHEN and SYDVKM. In nucleotides, the CDR3 is TGTGCCAGCAGTACCCCCCGACGGGACACCGGGGAGCTGTTTTTT. This codes for CASSTPRRDTGELFF.

The chain links TRBV5-1 to TRBJ2-1; D is unresolved. In germline, CDR1 is SGHRS, CDR2 YFSETQ. This CDR3 comprises 13 residues. The V end lost 2 bases, the J end lost 3 bases, and 6 bases lay between the germline ends. Written as DNA, the CDR3 is TGCGCCAGCAGCTTAACCAGCTACAATGAGCAGTTCTTC. It yields the protein CASSLTSYNEQFF.

This chain joins TRBV9 and TRBJ1-2; the D gene is possibly TRBD1 (5 bases). With 4 bases removed from V and 7 bases from J, the gap between germline ends came to 14 bases. CDR3 length: 13 amino acids. Germline assignment: CDR1 SGDLS and CDR2 YYNGEE. The CDR3 sequence: CASSPDGGGGYTF. For the CDR3, the DNA is TGTGCCAGCAGCCCCGACGGGGGGGGTGGCTACACCTTC.

The CDR3 DNA reads as TGCGCCAGCAGTGATTTGGGGGGACTAGGGAATGAGCAGTTCTTC. It translates to CASSDLGGLGNEQFF. The gene calls are TRBV10-1 and TRBJ2-1; TRBD2 aligns across 8 bases. Per the germline V gene, CDR1 is WNHNN and CDR2 is SYGVQD (reference sequence). This CDR3 spans 15 amino acids. The V segment lost 3 bases and the J segment 7 bases; nucleotides outside the gene matches: 8.

J is TRBJ1-5 and V is TRBV14, with D perhaps matching TRBD1 (5 bases). Per germline, CDR1 SGHDN and CDR2 FVKESK. V gave up 0 bases and J gave up 7 bases, with 10 bases separating them. CDR3 length equals 14 residues. CDR3 loop: CASSQDAGPQPQHF. DNA of the CDR3: TGTGCCAGCAGCCAAGATGCAGGGCCGCAGCCCCAGCATTTT.

The chain recombines TRBV10-2 with TRBJ2-5, with 10 bases aligning to TRBD2. The CDR3 consists of 14 residues. V was clipped by 6 bases and J by 5 bases; unmatched bases: 6. Germline-derived CDR1 and CDR2 are WSHSY and SAAADI. CDR3 protein: CASSLRLAGETQYF. CDR3 DNA sequence: TGCGCCAGCAGCCTACGACTAGCGGGTGAGACCCAGTACTTC.

The rearrangement links TRBV5-6 to TRBJ1-2; 10 bases fit TRBD1. After removal of 2 bases from V and 8 bases from J, the junction contained 9 bases not matched to a gene. The CDR3 sequence is 15 residues long. CDR1 is SGHDT, CDR2 YYEEEE, per germline. The CDR3 spells CASSLPSGTGEGYTF. CDR3 sequence (DNA): TGTGCCAGCAGCTTACCCTCCGGGACAGGGGAAGGCTACACCTTC.

The CDR3 region has the DNA TGCAGCACTCGAAGGGGAGAGACCCAGTACTTC. Translated: CSTRRGETQYF. The chain has TRBV29-1 and TRBJ2-5, with D tentatively TRBD1 (5 bases). The germline V and J ends were trimmed by 8 bases and 4 bases, with 11 bases remaining between them. The CDR3 contains 11 residues. Germline V gives CDR1 SQVTM, CDR2 ANQGSEA.

This sequence joins TRBV6-5 and TRBJ1-5, with D possibly being TRBD1 (6 bases). CDR1 and CDR2 from the germline V gene are MNHEY and SVGAGI. V lost 0 bases and J lost 5, with 11 bases in between. The CDR3 has 15 amino acids. The CDR3, as DNA: TGTGCCAGCAGTTACTCATCGGCAGGGGATCAGCCCCAGCATTTT. Residues: CASSYSSAGDQPQHF.

V usage is TRBV6-5 and J usage is TRBJ1-6; TRBD1 matches at 10 bases. The CDR3 contains 15 residues. Per the germline V gene, CDR1 is MNHEY and CDR2 is SVGAGI. Unmatched junction bases numbered 8, after V lost 6 bases and J lost 9 bases. The CDR3 loop is CASSPGTGDSSPLHF. In DNA, the CDR3 is TGTGCCAGCAGCCCCGGGACAGGGGATAGTTCACCCCTCCACTTT.

This chain links TRBV5-4 with TRBJ2-5, with D perhaps matching TRBD2 (5 bases). The germline V gene has CDR1 SGHNT and CDR2 YYREEE (reference sequence). This CDR3 contains 14 residues. The V end lost 2 bases, the J end lost 4 bases, and 12 bases lay between the germline ends. The CDR3 reads CASSFERRSETQYF. In DNA form, the CDR3 reads TGTGCCAGCAGCTTCGAGCGGCGCTCAGAGACCCAGTACTTC.

This clone was counted once. The CDR3 DNA sequence: TGTGCCAGCAGCCTGGGACTAGCATTCTACAATGAGCAGTTCTTC. Amino acids: CASSLGLAFYNEQFF. The chain recombines TRBV7-3 with TRBJ2-1; 9 bases line up with TRBD2. J lost 3 bases, V lost 5 bases, and 5 bases had no gene match. The CDR3 runs to 15 residues. Per the germline V gene, CDR1 is SGHTA and CDR2 is FQGTGA.

The V gene is TRBV28, the J gene TRBJ1-5, with D maybe TRBD1 (6 bases). Germline V gene data show CDR1 as MDHEN and CDR2 as SYDVKM. The CDR3 covers 14 residues. V was shortened by 5 bases and J by 3 bases, with 11 bases between the two germline ends. DNA for the CDR3: TGTGCCAGCAGTCAGGGGAGTTTCAATCAGCCCCAGCATTTT. It encodes CASSQGSFNQPQHF.

The chain recombines TRBV19 with TRBJ2-1; TRBD1 matches 8 bases. The CDR3 loop spans 14 amino acids. CDR1 and CDR2 from the germline V gene are LNHDA and SQIVND (reference sequence). After removal of 7 bases from V and 1 base from J, the junction contained 3 bases not matched to a gene. The CDR3 spells CASTRDRSYNEQFF. DNA for the CDR3: TGTGCCAGTACTAGGGACAGGTCCTACAATGAGCAGTTCTTC.

The chain couples TRBV28 to TRBJ1-6; tentative D call: TRBD1 (6 bases). This CDR3 has 13 residues. Germline loops: CDR1 MDHEN, CDR2 SYDVKM. Here the CDR3 reads CASGTMNNSPLHF. Written as DNA, the CDR3 is TGTGCGAGCGGGACAATGAATAATTCACCCCTCCACTTT.

The chain combines TRBV28 with TRBJ1-5; the D is unclear. Trimming removed 5 bases from V and 7 bases from J, with 9 bases in between. Looked up from germline, CDR1 is MDHEN and CDR2 is SYDVKM. This CDR3 region has 12 residues. CDR3: CASSIERQPQHF. CDR3 bases: TGTGCCAGCAGTATTGAGAGGCAGCCCCAGCATTTT.

This clone was recorded once. This chain uses TRBV12-5 with TRBJ2-1; the match to TRBD2 covers 14 bases. V lost 7 bases and J lost 6; bases outside the gene matches: 5. CDR1 is LGHNT, CDR2 FRNRAP, per germline. The CDR3 sequence is 15 residues long. CDR3 in DNA: TGTGCTAGTGCCTTAGGACTAGCGGGAGGCAATGAGCAGTTCTTC. This sequence encodes CASALGLAGGNEQFF.

The J gene is TRBJ2-5, the V gene TRBV3-1 (or the pseudogene TRBV3-2); the match to TRBD1 covers 8 bases. Trimming at V came to 8 bases and at J to 5 bases, leaving 7 bases not matched to a gene. The CDR3 loop spans 13 amino acids. In germline, CDR1 is LGHDT, CDR2 YNNKEL (reference sequence). The CDR3 nucleotides are TGTGCCAGCGACGGACAGGGTGTCGAGACCCAGTACTTC. Amino acids: CASDGQGVETQYF.

This clone appeared once. The V gene is TRBV2, the J gene TRBJ2-1, with 10 bases fitting TRBD2. The CDR3 is 16 amino acids. Germline assignment: CDR1 SNHLY and CDR2 FYNNEI. Trimming took 7 bases from V and 0 from J; bases not matched to a gene: 6. The CDR3 reads CASNSASGSSYNEQFF. CDR3 DNA: TGTGCCAGCAATTCGGCTAGCGGGAGCTCCTACAATGAGCAGTTCTTC.

The chain recombines TRBV2 with TRBJ2-1; TRBD2 matches at 16 bases. The CDR3 sequence is 19 residues long. V was clipped by 5 bases and J by 9 bases; unmatched bases: 16. Germline-derived CDR1 and CDR2 are SNHLY and FYNNEI. CDR3 in DNA: TGTGCCAGCAGTTCGGAGAGAAGAGGGACTAGCGGGAGGGACGGTGAGCAGTTCTTC. Protein: CASSSERRGTSGRDGEQFF.

The gene calls are TRBV12-5 and TRBJ2-1, with 10 bases that match TRBD1. The ends lost 5 bases at V and 4 bases at J; junction bases unmatched: 5. CDR1 is LGHNT, CDR2 FRNRAP, per germline. The CDR3 extends over 15 amino acids. CDR3 in amino acids: CASGAGTGVYNEQFF. CDR3 in DNA: TGTGCTAGTGGTGCCGGGACAGGGGTTTACAATGAGCAGTTCTTC.

The chain links TRBV7-2 to TRBJ1-2; D perhaps matches TRBD1 (6 bases). V lost 1 base, J lost 1 base, and 13 bases lay in between. In germline, CDR1 is SGHTA, CDR2 FQGNSA. The length of the CDR3 is 16 residues. The DNA for the CDR3 is TGTGCCAGCAGCTTAGTACAGGGCCTCTTTAACTATGGCTACACCTTC. As protein: CASSLVQGLFNYGYTF.

V and J are TRBV6-2 or TRBV6-3 and TRBJ1-2; 7 nucleotides align to TRBD1. The CDR3 is 12 residues long. Germline-derived CDR1 and CDR2 are MNHEY and SVGEGT. V dropped 6 bases and J dropped 6; count of bases not matched to a gene: 4. The CDR3 DNA is TGTGCCAGCAGCCCAACAGGGGATGGCTACACCTTC. Translation gives CASSPTGDGYTF.

The gene calls are TRBV19 and TRBJ2-5; TRBD1 aligns across 10 bases. The V segment lost 5 bases and the J segment 5 bases; nucleotides outside the gene matches: 8. The CDR3 consists of 15 residues. The germline CDR1 and CDR2 sequences are LNHDA and SQIVND (reference sequence). Here the CDR3 DNA reads TGTGCCAGTAGTGCAGGGACAGGGGAAAGGGAGACCCAGTACTTC. Translated: CASSAGTGERETQYF.

CDR3 amino acids: CASKKHRDGYTF. As DNA, the CDR3 is TGTGCCAGCAAGAAACACAGGGATGGCTACACCTTC. The genes are TRBV21-1 and TRBJ1-2; the table's D call, TRBD1, was not checked against the DNA. TRBV21-1 is recorded as a pseudogene. CDR3 length equals 12 residues.

This clone was seen just once. The chain carries TRBV19 and TRBJ1-2, with 8 bases lining up with TRBD1. Germline V CDR1 and CDR2: LNHDA, SQIVND (reference sequence). The trim removed 5 bases at V and 5 bases at J, leaving 7 bases unmatched. CDR3 length equals 14 residues. Here the CDR3 reads CASSLRTGQYGYTF. In DNA, the CDR3 is TGTGCCAGTAGTTTGCGGACAGGGCAGTATGGCTACACCTTC.

V gene TRBV2 combines with J gene TRBJ2-7; D might be TRBD2 (6 bases). Germline V gene sequence: CDR1 SNHLY, CDR2 FYNNEI. CDR3 size: 12 residues. Trimming removed 7 bases from V and 3 bases from J, with 10 bases in between. CDR3 residues: CASMYGSYEQYF. Written as DNA, the CDR3 is TGTGCCAGCATGTACGGGAGCTACGAGCAGTACTTC.

The V and J genes are TRBV11-2 and TRBJ2-7, with D tentatively TRBD2 (6 bases). In germline, CDR1 is SGHAT, CDR2 FQNNGV. The CDR3 contains 19 residues. Trimming took off 5 bases at V and 6 bases at J, with 32 bases between the two ends. The DNA of the CDR3 is TGTGCCAGCAGCAATTTCTGGTCGGTCGCGGGGAGGCCTTTCTCCGAGCAGTACTTC. This sequence encodes CASSNFWSVAGRPFSEQYF. Full variable domain (rest looked up from reference TRBV11-2 and TRBJ2-7): EAGVAQSPRYKIIEKRQSVAFWCNPISGHATLYWYQQILGQGPKLLIQFQNNGVVDDSQLPKDRFSAERLKGVDSTLKIQPAKLEDSAVYLCASSNFWSVAGRPFSEQYFGPGTRLTVT.

This clone was seen only once. The genes are TRBV20-1 and TRBJ2-3, with a possible D match to TRBD2 (5 bases). Trimming left V 3 bases short and J 4 bases short, with 20 bases between. The CDR3 consists of 16 residues. Germline CDR1 reads DFQATT; CDR2 reads SNEGSKA (reference sequence). The CDR3 sequence is CSASGLGLPRADTQYF. The CDR3 DNA sequence: TGCAGTGCTAGTGGTTTAGGGCTTCCGCGGGCAGATACGCAGTATTTT.